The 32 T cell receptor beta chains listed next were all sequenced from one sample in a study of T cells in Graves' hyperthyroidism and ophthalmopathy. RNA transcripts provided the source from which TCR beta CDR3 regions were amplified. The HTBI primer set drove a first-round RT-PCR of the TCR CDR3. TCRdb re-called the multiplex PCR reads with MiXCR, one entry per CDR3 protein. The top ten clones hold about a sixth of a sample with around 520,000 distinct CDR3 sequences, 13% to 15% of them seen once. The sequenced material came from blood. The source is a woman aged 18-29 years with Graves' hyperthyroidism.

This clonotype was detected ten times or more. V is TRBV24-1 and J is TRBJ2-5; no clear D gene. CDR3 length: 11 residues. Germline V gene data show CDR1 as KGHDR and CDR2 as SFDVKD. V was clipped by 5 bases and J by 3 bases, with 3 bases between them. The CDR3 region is CATSAEETQYF. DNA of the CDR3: TGTGCCACCAGTGCGGAAGAGACCCAGTACTTC.

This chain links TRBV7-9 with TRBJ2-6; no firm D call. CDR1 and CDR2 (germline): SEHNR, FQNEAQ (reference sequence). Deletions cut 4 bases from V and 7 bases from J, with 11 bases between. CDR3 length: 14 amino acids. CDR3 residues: CASSWSLGANVLTF. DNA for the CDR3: TGTGCCAGCAGCTGGAGCTTGGGAGCCAACGTCCTGACTTTC.

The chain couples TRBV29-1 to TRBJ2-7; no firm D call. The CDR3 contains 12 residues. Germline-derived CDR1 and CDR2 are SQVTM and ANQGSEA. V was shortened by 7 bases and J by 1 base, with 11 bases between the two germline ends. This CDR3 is CSGQFSSYEQYF. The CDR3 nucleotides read TGCAGCGGGCAGTTTTCTTCCTACGAGCAGTACTTC.

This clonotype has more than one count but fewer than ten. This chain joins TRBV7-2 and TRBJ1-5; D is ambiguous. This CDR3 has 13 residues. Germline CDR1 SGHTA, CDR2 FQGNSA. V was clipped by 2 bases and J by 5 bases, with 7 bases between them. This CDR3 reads CASSLQDYQPQHF. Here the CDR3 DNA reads TGTGCCAGCAGCTTACAGGATTATCAGCCCCAGCATTTT.

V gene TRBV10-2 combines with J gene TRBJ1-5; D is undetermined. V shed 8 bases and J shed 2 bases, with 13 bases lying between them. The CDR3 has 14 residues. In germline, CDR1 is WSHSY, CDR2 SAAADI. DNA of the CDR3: TGCGCCAGCGGGTCGGGGTCGGGCAATCAGCCCCAGCATTTT. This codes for CASGSGSGNQPQHF.

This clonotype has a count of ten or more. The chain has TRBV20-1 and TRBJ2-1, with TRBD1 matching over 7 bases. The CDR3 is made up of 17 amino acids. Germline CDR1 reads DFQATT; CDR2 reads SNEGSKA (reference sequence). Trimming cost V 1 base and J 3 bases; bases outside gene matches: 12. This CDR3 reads CSARGTGSSANYNEQFF. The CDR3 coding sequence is TGCAGTGCTAGAGGGACAGGTAGTTCAGCCAACTACAATGAGCAGTTCTTC.

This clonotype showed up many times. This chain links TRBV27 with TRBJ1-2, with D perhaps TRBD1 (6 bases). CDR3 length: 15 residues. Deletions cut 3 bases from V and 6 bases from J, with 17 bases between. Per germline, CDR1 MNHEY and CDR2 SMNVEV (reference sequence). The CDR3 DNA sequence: TGTGCCAGCAGTTTGGGGGGCCAAGGAGGGGATGGCTACACCTTC. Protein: CASSLGGQGGDGYTF.

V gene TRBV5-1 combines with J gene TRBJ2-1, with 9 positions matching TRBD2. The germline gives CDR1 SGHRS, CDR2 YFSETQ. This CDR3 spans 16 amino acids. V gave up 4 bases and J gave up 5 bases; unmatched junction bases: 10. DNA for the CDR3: TGCGCCAGCAGCCAAACGACTAGCGGACTTAACAATGAGCAGTTCTTC. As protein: CASSQTTSGLNNEQFF.

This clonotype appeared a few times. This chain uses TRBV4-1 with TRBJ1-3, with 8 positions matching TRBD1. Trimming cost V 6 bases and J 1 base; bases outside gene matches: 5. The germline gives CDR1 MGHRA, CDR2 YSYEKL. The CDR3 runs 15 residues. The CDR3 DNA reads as TGCGCCAGCAGTGGAACAGGGGGTTCTGGAAACACCATATATTTT. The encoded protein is CASSGTGGSGNTIYF.

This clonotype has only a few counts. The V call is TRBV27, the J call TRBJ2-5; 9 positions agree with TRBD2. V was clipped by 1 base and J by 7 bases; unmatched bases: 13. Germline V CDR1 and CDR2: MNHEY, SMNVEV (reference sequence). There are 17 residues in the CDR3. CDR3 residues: CASSLLWASGTGRTQYF. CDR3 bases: TGTGCCAGCAGTTTATTGTGGGCTAGCGGGACCGGGCGGACCCAGTACTTC.

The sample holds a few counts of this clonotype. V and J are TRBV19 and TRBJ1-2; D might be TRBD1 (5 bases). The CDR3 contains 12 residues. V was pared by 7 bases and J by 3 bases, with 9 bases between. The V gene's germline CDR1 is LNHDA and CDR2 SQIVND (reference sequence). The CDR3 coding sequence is TGTGCCAGTACCCACAGGTACTATGGCTACACCTTC. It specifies CASTHRYYGYTF.

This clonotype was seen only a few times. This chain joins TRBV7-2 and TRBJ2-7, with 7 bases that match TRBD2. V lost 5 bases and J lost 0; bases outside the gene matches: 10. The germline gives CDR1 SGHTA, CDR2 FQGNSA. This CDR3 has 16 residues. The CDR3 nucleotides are TGTGCCAGCAGCCGACCCCGGGGGGAGAGCTCCTACGAGCAGTACTTC. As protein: CASSRPRGESSYEQYF.

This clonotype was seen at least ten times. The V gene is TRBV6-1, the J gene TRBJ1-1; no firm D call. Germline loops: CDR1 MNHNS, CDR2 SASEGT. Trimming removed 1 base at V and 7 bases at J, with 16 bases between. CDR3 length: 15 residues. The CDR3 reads CASSEGGRRIDEAFF. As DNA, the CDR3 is TGTGCCAGCAGTGAAGGAGGTCGCAGGATTGATGAAGCTTTCTTT.

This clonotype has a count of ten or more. CDR3 protein: CSVDGSGGRGAADTQYF. The CDR3 nucleotides read TGCAGCGTTGATGGATCCGGGGGGAGGGGGGCCGCAGATACGCAGTATTTT. V is TRBV29-1 and J is TRBJ2-3; TRBD2 is a possible D gene (7 bases). The germline V gene has CDR1 SQVTM and CDR2 ANQGSEA. This CDR3 region has 17 residues. V was shortened by 3 bases and J by 4 bases, with 23 bases between the two germline ends.

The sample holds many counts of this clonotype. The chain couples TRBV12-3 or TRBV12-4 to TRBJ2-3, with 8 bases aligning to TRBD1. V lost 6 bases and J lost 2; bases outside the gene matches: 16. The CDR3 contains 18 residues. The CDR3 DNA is TGTGCCAGCAGCCCTACACGAGGACAGGGCCCTCACACAGATACGCAGTATTTT. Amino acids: CASSPTRGQGPHTDTQYF.

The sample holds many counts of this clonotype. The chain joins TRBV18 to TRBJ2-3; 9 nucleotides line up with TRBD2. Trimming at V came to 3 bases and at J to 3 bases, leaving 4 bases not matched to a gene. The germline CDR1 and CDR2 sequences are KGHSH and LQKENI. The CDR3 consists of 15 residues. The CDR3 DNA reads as TGTGCCAGCTCACCCGCTAGCGGGATAACAGATACGCAGTATTTT. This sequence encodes CASSPASGITDTQYF.

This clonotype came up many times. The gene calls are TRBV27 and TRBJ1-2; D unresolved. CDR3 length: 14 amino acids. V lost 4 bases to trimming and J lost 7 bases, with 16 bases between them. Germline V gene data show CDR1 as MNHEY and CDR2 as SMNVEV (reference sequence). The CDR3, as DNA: TGTGCCAGCAGTTCGCGCGACGGGTCGGCTGGCTACACCTTC. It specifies CASSSRDGSAGYTF.

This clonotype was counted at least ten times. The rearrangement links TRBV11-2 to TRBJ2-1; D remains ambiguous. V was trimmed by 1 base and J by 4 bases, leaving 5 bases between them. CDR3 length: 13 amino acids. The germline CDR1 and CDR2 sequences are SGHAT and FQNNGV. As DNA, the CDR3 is TGTGCCAGCAGCTTAGGAGTATACAATGAGCAGTTCTTC. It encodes CASSLGVYNEQFF.

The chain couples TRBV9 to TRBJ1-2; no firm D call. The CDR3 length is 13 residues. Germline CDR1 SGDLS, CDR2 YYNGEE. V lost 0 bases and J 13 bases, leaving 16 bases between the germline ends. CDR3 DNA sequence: TGTGCCAGCAGCGTAGGTCCTCCGGCAGGTTTCACCTTC. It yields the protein CASSVGPPAGFTF.

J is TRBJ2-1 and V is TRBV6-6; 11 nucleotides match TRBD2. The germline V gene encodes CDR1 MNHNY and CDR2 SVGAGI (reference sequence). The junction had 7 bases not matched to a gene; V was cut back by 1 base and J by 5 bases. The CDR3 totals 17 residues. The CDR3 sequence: CASSYFLSGRVHNEQFF. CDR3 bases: TGTGCCAGCAGTTACTTCCTTAGCGGGAGGGTCCACAATGAGCAGTTCTTC.

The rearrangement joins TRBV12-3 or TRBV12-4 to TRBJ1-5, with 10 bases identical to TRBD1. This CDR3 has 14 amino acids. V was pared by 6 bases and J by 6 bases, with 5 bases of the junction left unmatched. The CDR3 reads CASRPGTGVQPQHF. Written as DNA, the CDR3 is TGTGCCAGCAGGCCCGGGACAGGGGTTCAGCCCCAGCATTTT.

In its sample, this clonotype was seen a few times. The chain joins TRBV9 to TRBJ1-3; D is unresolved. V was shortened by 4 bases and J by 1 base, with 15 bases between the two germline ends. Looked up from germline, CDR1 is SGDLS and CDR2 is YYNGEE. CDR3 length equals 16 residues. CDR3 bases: TGTGCCAGCAGCATAAAAGGATCTTGGTCTGGAAACACCATATATTTT. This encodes CASSIKGSWSGNTIYF.

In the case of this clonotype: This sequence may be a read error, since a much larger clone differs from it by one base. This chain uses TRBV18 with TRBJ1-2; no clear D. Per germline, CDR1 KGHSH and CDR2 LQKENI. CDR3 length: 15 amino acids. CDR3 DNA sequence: TGTCCCAGCTCACCAGTAGAAGGGTCGAGCTATGGCTACACCTTC. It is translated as CPSSPVEGSSYGYTF.

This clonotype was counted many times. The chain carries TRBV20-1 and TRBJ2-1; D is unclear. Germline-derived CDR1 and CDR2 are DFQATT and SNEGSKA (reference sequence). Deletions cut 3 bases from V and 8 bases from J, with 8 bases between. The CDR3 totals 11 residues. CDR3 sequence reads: CSASQADEQFF. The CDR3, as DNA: TGCAGTGCTAGTCAAGCAGATGAGCAGTTCTTC.

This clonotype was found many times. CDR3 residues: CASSLKEGATGELFF. For the CDR3, the DNA is TGTGCCAGCAGCCTAAAGGAGGGGGCAACCGGGGAGCTGTTTTTT. V gene TRBV12-3 or TRBV12-4 combines with J gene TRBJ2-2; a possible D gene is TRBD1 (7 bases). CDR3 size: 15 residues. Between the trimmed V and J ends, which lost 6 bases and 5 bases, there was a span of 16 bases.

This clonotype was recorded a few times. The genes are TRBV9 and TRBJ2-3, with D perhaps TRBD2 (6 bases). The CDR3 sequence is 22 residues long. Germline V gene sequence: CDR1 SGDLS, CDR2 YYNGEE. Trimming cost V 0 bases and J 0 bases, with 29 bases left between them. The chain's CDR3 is CASSVATWSGRGPYTSTDTQYF. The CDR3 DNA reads TGTGCCAGCAGCGTAGCTACTTGGAGCGGGCGGGGCCCCTATACAAGCACAGATACGCAGTATTTT.

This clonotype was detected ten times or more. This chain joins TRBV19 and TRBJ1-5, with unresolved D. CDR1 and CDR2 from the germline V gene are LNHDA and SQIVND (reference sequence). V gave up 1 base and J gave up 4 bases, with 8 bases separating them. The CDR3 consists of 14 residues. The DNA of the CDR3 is TGTGCCAGTAGTATAGCACAGCTAAATCAGCCCCAGCATTTT. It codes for CASSIAQLNQPQHF.

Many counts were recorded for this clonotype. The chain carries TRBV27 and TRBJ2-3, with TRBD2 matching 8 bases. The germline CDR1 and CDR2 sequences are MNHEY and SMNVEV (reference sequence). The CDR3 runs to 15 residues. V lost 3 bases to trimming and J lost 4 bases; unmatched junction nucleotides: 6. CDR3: CASSFRTSMADTQYF. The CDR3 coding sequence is TGTGCCAGCAGTTTCCGGACTAGCATGGCAGATACGCAGTATTTT.

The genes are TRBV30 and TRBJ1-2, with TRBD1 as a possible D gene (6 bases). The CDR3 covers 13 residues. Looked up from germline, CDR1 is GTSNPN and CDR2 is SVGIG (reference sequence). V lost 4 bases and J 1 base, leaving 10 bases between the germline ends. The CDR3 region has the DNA TGTGCCTGGACACGACAGGTTAACTATGGCTACACCTTC. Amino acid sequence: CAWTRQVNYGYTF.

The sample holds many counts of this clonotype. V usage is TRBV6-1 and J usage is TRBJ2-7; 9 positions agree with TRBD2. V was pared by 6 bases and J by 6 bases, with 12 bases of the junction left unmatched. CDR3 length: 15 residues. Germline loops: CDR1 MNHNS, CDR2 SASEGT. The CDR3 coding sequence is TGTGCCAGCAGAAATAAAGCGGGAGGTTTGCTCGAGCAGTACTTC. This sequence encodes CASRNKAGGLLEQYF.

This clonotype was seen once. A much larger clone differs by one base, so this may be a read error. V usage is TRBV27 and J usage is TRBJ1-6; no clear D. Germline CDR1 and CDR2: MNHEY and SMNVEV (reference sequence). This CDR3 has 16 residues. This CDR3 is CASRLQYPSHNSPLHF. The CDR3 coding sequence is TGTGCCAGCAGACTACAGTATCCCTCCCATAATTCACCCCTCCACTTT.

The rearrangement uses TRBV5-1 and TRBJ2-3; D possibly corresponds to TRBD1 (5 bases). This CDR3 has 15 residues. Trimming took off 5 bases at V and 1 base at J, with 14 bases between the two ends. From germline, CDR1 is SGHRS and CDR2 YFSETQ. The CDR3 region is CASSSTALGTDTQYF. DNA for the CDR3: TGCGCCAGCAGTTCGACAGCCTTAGGCACAGATACGCAGTATTTT. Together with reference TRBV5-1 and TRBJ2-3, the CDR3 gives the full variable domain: KAGVTQTPRYLIKTRGQQVTLSCSPISGHRSVSWYQQTPGQGLQFLFEYFSETQRNKGNFPGRFSGRQFSNSRSEMNVSTLELGDSALYLCASSSTALGTDTQYFGPGTRLTVL.